The entry that follows covers one T cell receptor (beta chain) sequence. This record belongs to a study of T-cell memory formation after mild COVID-19. V was clipped by 3 bases and J by 5 bases; unmatched bases: 3. CDR3 size: 13 residues. Germline values: CDR1 SGHTA, CDR2 FQGTGA. TCRdb re-called the 5' RACE reads through MiXCR, storing one row per CDR3 protein. This sample has 150,000 to 200,000 distinct CDR3 sequences, with 9.5% to 13% found just once. The specimen was PBMCs or a T cell subset sorted from them (not recorded which). This TCR was recovered from a man aged 18 to 29 who had mild COVID-19 (a few samples of this study predate the infection). Cell type and time point are not known. This chain uses TRBV7-3 with TRBJ2-5, with TRBD2 identical over 7 bases. CDR3 residues: CASSLTGGETQYF. CDR3 in DNA: TGTGCCAGCAGCTTGACCGGGGGGGAGACCCAGTACTTC. The full variable domain, its missing parts supplied by reference TRBV7-3 and TRBJ2-5, is GAGVSQTPSNKVTEKGKYVELRCDPISGHTALYWYRQSLGQGPEFLIYFQGTGAADDSGLPNDRFFAVRPEGSVSTLKIQRTERGDSAVYLCASSLTGGETQYFGPGTRLLVL.